The clone carrying this T cell receptor (beta chain) came up a few times. The antigen remains unidentified. The sample originates from a study of shared clonotypes between healthy human individuals. Libraries were prepared by immunoSEQ multiplex PCR; TCRdb keeps only in-frame clonotypes and omits some of them. The sample has hundreds of thousands of clones, roughly 78% seen once; the top ten hold 1.5% to 2%. The CDR3 totals 15 residues. Trimming shortened V by 1 base and J by 0 bases, and 6 bases separated the two germline ends. In germline, CDR1 is SNHLY, CDR2 FYNNEI. Study outcomes and limitations: As a rule, naive subsets had a larger estimated richness than memory subsets. Represented diversity, genetic and exposure-history alike, was limited by few donors. Rarefaction analysis demonstrated incomplete sorted-subset sequencing notwithstanding large depth.

Splitting the CD4+ cells yielded a CD45RA+ naive subset and a CD45RA-negative memory subset. The sample comprised memory CD4+ T cells sorted from blood. Subset given: CD45RA-negative fraction. This clonotype originated in a woman in her twenties or thirties in good health. The J gene is TRBJ2-2, the V gene TRBV2, with D perhaps matching TRBD1 (6 bases). CDR3 bases: TGTGCCAGCAGTGAAGGGACAGCGAACACCGGGGAGCTGTTTTTT. Its protein is CASSEGTANTGELFF.